These 15 T cell receptor beta chains were all obtained from the same sample, sequenced in a study of blood T cell repertoires in COVID-19. Sequencing was performed with immunoSEQ multiplex PCR; in TCRdb, only in-frame clones are kept and a portion is missing. The table shows 110,000 or so clones, with approximately 81% occurring only once. What was sequenced was peripheral blood. The receptor set was obtained from a human donor in a cohort sampled during active COVID-19.

This chain connects TRBV30 to TRBJ1-4; perhaps TRBD1 as D (5 bases). The CDR3 covers 18 residues. The V end was cut by 3 bases, the J end by 0 bases, with 20 bases between. The germline V gene encodes CDR1 GTSNPN and CDR2 SVGIG (reference sequence). Here the CDR3 reads CAWRPRWGREATNEKLFF. The CDR3, as DNA: TGTGCCTGGAGGCCCAGGTGGGGGAGGGAAGCAACTAATGAAAAACTGTTTTTT.

The chain recombines TRBV15 with TRBJ1-1; TRBD1 might be the D (6 bases). The CDR3 extends over 15 amino acids. Trimming removed 2 bases from V and 0 bases from J, with 10 bases in between. Germline CDR1 LNHNV, CDR2 YYDKDF (reference sequence). In nucleotides, the CDR3 is TGTGCCACCAGCAGACCGGGACAAATGAACACTGAAGCTTTCTTT. This gives the protein CATSRPGQMNTEAFF.

The chain recombines TRBV2 with TRBJ2-1; TRBD2 agrees at 8 bases. CDR1 and CDR2 from the germline V gene are SNHLY and FYNNEI. V dropped 4 bases and J dropped 3; count of bases not matched to a gene: 5. This CDR3 comprises 15 residues. The CDR3 DNA reads TGTGCCAGCAGTGGCGGACTAGCTTACTACAATGAGCAGTTCTTC. Its translation is CASSGGLAYYNEQFF.

The J gene is TRBJ2-7, the V gene TRBV11-2; maybe TRBD1 (6 bases). V was clipped by 2 bases and J by 4 bases, with 21 bases between them. The CDR3 totals 17 residues. Germline values: CDR1 SGHAT, CDR2 FQNNGV. The CDR3 DNA reads TGTGCCAGCAGCTTATTTCCTACAACAGGGACCTCTTACGAGCAGTACTTC. Amino acids: CASSLFPTTGTSYEQYF. Complete variable domain (other parts from reference TRBV11-2 and TRBJ2-7): EAGVAQSPRYKIIEKRQSVAFWCNPISGHATLYWYQQILGQGPKLLIQFQNNGVVDDSQLPKDRFSAERLKGVDSTLKIQPAKLEDSAVYLCASSLFPTTGTSYEQYFGPGTRLTVT.

J is TRBJ1-5 and V is TRBV5-1; possibly TRBD1 for D (6 bases). V was pared by 4 bases and J by 3 bases, with 14 bases between. This CDR3 comprises 15 residues. CDR1 is SGHRS and CDR2 is YFSETQ in the germline V gene. In nucleotides, the CDR3 is TGCGCCAGCAGCACAACAGGGATGAACAATCAGCCCCAGCATTTT. This codes for CASSTTGMNNQPQHF.

This chain connects TRBV20-1 to TRBJ1-1; unclear D gene. Germline assignment: CDR1 DFQATT and CDR2 SNEGSKA (reference sequence). The V and J ends lost 6 bases and 5 bases respectively, with 10 bases between them. CDR3 length: 11 residues. The CDR3 loop is CSAEEETEAFF. The CDR3 nucleotides are TGCAGTGCGGAGGAGGAGACTGAAGCTTTCTTT.

This sequence joins TRBV20-1 and TRBJ1-3; D may be TRBD1 (5 bases). The V end was cut by 3 bases, the J end by 0 bases, with 18 bases between. CDR1 and CDR2 from the germline V gene are DFQATT and SNEGSKA (reference sequence). The CDR3 is 17 residues long. CDR3 in DNA: TGCAGTGCTAGTTCCGGAGGGGCACCCAGCTCTGGAAACACCATATATTTT. Residues: CSASSGGAPSSGNTIYF.

This chain joins TRBV4-3 and TRBJ2-2, with TRBD2 identical over 10 bases. CDR1 and CDR2 (germline): LGHNA, YSLEER. The CDR3 covers 18 residues. V trimming: 2 bases; J trimming: 6 bases; junction bases outside the gene matches: 12. For the CDR3, the DNA is TGCGCCAGCAGCCAACGGGCTAGCGGGGGTCTCCGGGCCGGGGAGCTGTTTTTT. This codes for CASSQRASGGLRAGELFF.

The V and J genes are TRBV5-1 and TRBJ1-2, with TRBD1 identical over 8 bases. With V trimmed by 5 bases and J by 1 base, 4 bases remained unmatched. The CDR3 length is 14 residues. CDR1 SGHRS and CDR2 YFSETQ come from the germline V gene. CDR3 sequence (DNA): TGCGCCAGCAGTACCACAGGGGGTAACTATGGCTACACCTTC. This sequence encodes CASSTTGGNYGYTF.

J is TRBJ2-5 and V is TRBV27; tentative D call: TRBD2 (6 bases). Germline V gives CDR1 MNHEY, CDR2 SMNVEV (reference sequence). This CDR3 has 14 amino acids. V was shortened by 3 bases and J by 5 bases, with 13 bases between the two germline ends. The CDR3 protein is CASSLAWGTETQYF. The CDR3 nucleotides are TGTGCCAGCAGTTTGGCTTGGGGGACTGAGACCCAGTACTTC.

DNA of the CDR3: TGTGCCAGCAGCTCTGACAGGGACTATGGCTACACCTTC. The encoded protein is CASSSDRDYGYTF. The chain joins TRBV2 to TRBJ1-2, with 7 bases aligning to TRBD1. Germline V gene lookup returns CDR1 SNHLY and CDR2 FYNNEI. V was pared by 6 bases and J by 3 bases, with 4 bases of the junction left unmatched. This CDR3 has 13 residues.

The gene calls are TRBV9 and TRBJ2-7; D not certain. The ends were cut back, 3 bases at V and 5 bases at J, with 9 bases in the middle. Germline CDR1 SGDLS, CDR2 YYNGEE. CDR3 size: 12 residues. The CDR3 reads CASSAGFDEQYF. CDR3 nucleotide sequence: TGTGCCAGCAGCGCCGGGTTTGACGAGCAGTACTTC.

The chain links TRBV5-8 to TRBJ2-7, with a tentative D call TRBD1 (6 bases). V shed 0 bases and J shed 7 bases, with 8 bases lying between them. The CDR3 consists of 12 residues. Germline V gives CDR1 SGHTS, CDR2 YDEGEE. CDR3: CASSLGQGEQYF. The CDR3 DNA reads TGTGCCAGCAGCTTGGGTCAGGGGGAGCAGTACTTC.

The rearrangement uses TRBV20-1 and TRBJ2-1; 16 bases line up with TRBD2. This CDR3 comprises 17 residues. The J segment lost 8 bases and the V segment lost 3 bases, leaving 10 bases of the junction unmatched. Germline CDR1 and CDR2: DFQATT and SNEGSKA (reference sequence). In DNA, the CDR3 is TGCAGTGCTAGTCCCCCCGGGACTAGCGGGGGGGCTTATGAGCAGTTCTTC. This encodes CSASPPGTSGGAYEQFF.

CDR3 bases: TGTGCCAGCTCACCACCGATAACGGCGGTGTACAATGAGCAGTTCTTC. Its protein is CASSPPITAVYNEQFF. The chain employs TRBV18 and TRBJ2-1; no clear D. V lost 0 bases to trimming and J lost 4 bases, with 13 bases between them. The CDR3 contains 16 residues. Germline CDR1 and CDR2: KGHSH and LQKENI.